This record looks at one TCR beta chain sequence and its context. Its antigen is as yet unknown. The CDR3 consists of 15 residues. V was pared by 4 bases and J by 5 bases, with 10 bases of the junction left unmatched. The germline V gene encodes CDR1 SGHRS and CDR2 YFSETQ. This record belongs to a study of high-grade serous ovarian cancer treatment subgroups. The overall study: Samples averaged approximately 14,000 reads and 7,000 or so unique TCR beta rearrangements. Overall study findings and caveats: Tumors within one patient showed repertoire similarity of roughly 0.1 to 0.8. Only CDR3 was analyzed; CDR1 and CDR2 were not.

The table came from immunoSEQ multiplex PCR; TCRdb's copy has only in-frame clones and leaves some out. The sample holds some 7,000 clones, 72% seen once. The tumor samples were collected prior to definitive surgery or chemotherapy. Sample: tumor tissue. This TCR came from a human donor with high-grade serous ovarian cancer. The V call is TRBV5-1, the J call TRBJ2-5; 8 bases fit TRBD2. The CDR3 sequence is CASSPQFVAGETQYF. CDR3 nucleotide sequence: TGCGCCAGCAGCCCCCAATTTGTAGCGGGGGAGACCCAGTACTTC.